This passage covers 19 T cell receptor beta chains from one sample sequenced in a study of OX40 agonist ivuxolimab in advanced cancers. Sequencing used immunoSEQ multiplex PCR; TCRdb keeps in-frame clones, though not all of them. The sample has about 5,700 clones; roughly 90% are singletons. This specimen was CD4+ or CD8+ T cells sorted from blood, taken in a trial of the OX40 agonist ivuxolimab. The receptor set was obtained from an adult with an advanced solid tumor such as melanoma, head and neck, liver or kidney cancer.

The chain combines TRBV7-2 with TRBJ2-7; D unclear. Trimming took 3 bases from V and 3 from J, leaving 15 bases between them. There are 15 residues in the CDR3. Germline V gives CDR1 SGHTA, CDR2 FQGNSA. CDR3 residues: CASSFNEMSDYEQYF. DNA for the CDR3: TGTGCCAGCAGCTTTAATGAGATGAGCGACTACGAGCAGTACTTC.

This CDR3 reads CASRRKRTGLYNEQFF. CDR3 nucleotide sequence: TGTGCCAGCAGGAGGAAGAGGACAGGGCTTTACAATGAGCAGTTCTTC. The V gene is TRBV21-1, the J gene TRBJ2-1; TRBD1, as called in the table, went unchecked against the DNA. TRBV21-1 is a pseudogene segment. This CDR3 region has 16 residues.

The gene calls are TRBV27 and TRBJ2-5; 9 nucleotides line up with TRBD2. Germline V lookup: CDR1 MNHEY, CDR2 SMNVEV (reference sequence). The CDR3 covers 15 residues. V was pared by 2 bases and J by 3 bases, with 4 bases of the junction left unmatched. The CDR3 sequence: CASSLGLAGEETQYF. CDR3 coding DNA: TGTGCCAGCAGTTTAGGTTTAGCGGGAGAAGAGACCCAGTACTTC.

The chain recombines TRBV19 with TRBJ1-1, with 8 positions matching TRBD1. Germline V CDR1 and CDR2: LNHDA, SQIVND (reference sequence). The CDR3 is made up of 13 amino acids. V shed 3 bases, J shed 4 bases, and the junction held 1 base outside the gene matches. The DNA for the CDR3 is TGTGCCAGTAGTATTGACAGGGGCACTGAAGCTTTCTTT. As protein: CASSIDRGTEAFF.

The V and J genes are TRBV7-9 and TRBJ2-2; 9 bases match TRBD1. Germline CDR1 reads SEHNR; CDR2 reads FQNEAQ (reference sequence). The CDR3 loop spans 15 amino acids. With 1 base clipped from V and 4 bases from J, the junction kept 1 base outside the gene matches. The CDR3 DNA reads TGTGCCAGCAGCTTAGACAGGGGGCTCACCGGGGAGCTGTTTTTT. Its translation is CASSLDRGLTGELFF.

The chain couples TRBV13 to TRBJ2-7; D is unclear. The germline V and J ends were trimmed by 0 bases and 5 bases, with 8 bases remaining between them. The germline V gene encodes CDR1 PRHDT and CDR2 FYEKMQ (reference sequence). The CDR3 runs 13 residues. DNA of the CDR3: TGTGCCAGCAGCTTAGGACCTACCCACGAGCAGTACTTC. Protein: CASSLGPTHEQYF.

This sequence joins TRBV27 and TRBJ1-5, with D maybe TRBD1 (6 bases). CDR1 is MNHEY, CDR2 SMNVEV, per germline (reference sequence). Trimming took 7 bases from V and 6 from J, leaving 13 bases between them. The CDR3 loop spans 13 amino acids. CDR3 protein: CASTSGVGQPQHF. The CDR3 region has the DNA TGTGCCAGCACATCAGGGGTGGGTCAGCCCCAGCATTTT.

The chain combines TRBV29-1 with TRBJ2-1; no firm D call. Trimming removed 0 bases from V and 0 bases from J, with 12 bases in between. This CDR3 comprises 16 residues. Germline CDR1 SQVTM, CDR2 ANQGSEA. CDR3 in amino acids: CSVEDPERSSYNEQFF. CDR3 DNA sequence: TGCAGCGTTGAAGATCCCGAGAGGAGCTCCTACAATGAGCAGTTCTTC.

In DNA form, the CDR3 reads TGTGCCAGCAGCCACCTTGGTGGGGCGGGCCCTGGGTATGAGCAGTTCTTC. It is translated as CASSHLGGAGPGYEQFF. This rearrangement joins TRBV11-2 to TRBJ2-1; D possibly matches TRBD1 or TRBD2 (5 bases each). Trimming removed 5 bases at V and 8 bases at J, with 25 bases between. CDR1 and CDR2 from the germline V gene are SGHAT and FQNNGV. CDR3 length equals 17 residues.

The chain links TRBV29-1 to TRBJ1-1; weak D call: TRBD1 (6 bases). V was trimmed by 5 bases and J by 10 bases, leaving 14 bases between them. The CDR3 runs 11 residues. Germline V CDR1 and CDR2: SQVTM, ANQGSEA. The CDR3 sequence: CSVIEGGLAFF. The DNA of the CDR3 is TGCAGCGTTATAGAGGGGGGGTTAGCTTTCTTT.

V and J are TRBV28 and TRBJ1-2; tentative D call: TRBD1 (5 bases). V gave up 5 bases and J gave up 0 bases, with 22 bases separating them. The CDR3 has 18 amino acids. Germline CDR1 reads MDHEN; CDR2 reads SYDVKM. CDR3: CASSHLDSLLLSNYGYTF. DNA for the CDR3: TGTGCCAGCAGTCACCTCGACAGCCTTCTACTCTCTAACTATGGCTACACCTTC.

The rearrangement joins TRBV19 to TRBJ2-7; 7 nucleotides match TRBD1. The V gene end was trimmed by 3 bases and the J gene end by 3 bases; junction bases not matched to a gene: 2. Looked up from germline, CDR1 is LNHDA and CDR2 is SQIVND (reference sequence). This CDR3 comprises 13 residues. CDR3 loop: CASSITGVYEQYF. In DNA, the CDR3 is TGTGCCAGTAGTATCACAGGGGTCTACGAGCAGTACTTC. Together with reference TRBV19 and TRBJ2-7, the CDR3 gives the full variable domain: DGGITQSPKYLFRKEGQNVTLSCEQNLNHDAMYWYRQDPGQGLRLIYYSQIVNDFQKGDIAEGYSVSREKKESFPLTVTSAQKNPTAFYLCASSITGVYEQYFGPGTRLTVT.

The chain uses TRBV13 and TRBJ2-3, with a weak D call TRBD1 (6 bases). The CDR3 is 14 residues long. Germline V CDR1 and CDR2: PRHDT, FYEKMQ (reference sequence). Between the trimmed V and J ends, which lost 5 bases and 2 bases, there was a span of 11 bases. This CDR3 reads CASSLRGFTDTQYF. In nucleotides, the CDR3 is TGTGCCAGCAGCCTCAGGGGATTCACAGATACGCAGTATTTT.

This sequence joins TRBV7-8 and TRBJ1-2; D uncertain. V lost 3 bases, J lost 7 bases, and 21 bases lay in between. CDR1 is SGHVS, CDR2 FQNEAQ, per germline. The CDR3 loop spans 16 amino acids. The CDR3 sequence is CASSLARWGVMGGYTF. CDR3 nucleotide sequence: TGTGCCAGCAGCTTGGCTCGATGGGGTGTGATGGGTGGCTACACCTTC.

CDR3 sequence: CASSPDSSDGGDEQFF. CDR3 DNA sequence: TGCGCCAGCAGCCCGGACAGCTCCGATGGTGGAGATGAGCAGTTCTTC. V and J are TRBV4-1 and TRBJ2-1; D possibly corresponds to TRBD1 (6 bases). V lost 4 bases, J lost 8 bases, and 21 bases lay in between. The CDR3 runs 16 residues. CDR1 and CDR2 (germline): MGHRA, YSYEKL.

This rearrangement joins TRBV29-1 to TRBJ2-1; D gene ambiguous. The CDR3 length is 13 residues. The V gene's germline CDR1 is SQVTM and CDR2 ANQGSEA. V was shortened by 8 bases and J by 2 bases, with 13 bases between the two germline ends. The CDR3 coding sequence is TGCAGCCCCCGACTGTACGCCTACAATGAGCAGTTCTTC. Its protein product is CSPRLYAYNEQFF.

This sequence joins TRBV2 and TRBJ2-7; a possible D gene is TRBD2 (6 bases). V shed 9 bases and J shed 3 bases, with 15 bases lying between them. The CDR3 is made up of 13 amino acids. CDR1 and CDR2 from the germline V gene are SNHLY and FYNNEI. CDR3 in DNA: TGTGCCAGTTTAGGGACGGACTACTACGAGCAGTACTTC. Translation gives CASLGTDYYEQYF.

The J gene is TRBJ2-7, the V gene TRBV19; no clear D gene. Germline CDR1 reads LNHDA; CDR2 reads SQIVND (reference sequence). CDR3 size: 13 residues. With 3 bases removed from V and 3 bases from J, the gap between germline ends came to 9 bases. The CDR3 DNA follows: TGTGCCAGTAGTATGAAGGGAAACTACGAGCAGTACTTC. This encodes CASSMKGNYEQYF.

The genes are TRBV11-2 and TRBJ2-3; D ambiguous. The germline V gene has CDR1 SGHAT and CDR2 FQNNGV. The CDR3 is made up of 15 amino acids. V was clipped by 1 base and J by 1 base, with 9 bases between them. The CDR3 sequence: CASSLGGQGTDTQYF. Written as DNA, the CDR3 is TGTGCCAGCAGCTTAGGAGGCCAGGGCACAGATACGCAGTATTTT.